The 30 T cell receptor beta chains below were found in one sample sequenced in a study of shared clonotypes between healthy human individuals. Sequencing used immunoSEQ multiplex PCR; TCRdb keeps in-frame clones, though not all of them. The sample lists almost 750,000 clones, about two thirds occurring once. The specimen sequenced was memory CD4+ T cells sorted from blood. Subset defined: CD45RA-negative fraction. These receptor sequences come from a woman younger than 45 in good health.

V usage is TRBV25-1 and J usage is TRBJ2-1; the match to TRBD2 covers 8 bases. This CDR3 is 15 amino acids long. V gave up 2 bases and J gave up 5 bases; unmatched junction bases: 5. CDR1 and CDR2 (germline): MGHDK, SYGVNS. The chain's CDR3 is CASSEASGYNNEQFF. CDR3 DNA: TGTGCCAGCAGTGAAGCTAGCGGGTATAACAATGAGCAGTTCTTC.

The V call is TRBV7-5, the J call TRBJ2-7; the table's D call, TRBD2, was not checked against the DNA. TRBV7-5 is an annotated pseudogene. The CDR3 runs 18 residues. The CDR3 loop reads CVRSPRRGGGVLCYEQYF. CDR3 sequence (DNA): TGTGTCAGAAGCCCGCGACGAGGGGGAGGGGTGTTGTGCTACGAGCAGTACTTC.

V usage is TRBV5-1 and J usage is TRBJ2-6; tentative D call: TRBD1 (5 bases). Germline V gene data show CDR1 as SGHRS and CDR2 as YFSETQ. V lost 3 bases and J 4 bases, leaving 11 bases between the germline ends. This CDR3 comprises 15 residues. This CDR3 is CASSYGHEGANVLTF. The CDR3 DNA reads TGCGCCAGCAGCTACGGACACGAAGGGGCCAACGTCCTGACTTTC.

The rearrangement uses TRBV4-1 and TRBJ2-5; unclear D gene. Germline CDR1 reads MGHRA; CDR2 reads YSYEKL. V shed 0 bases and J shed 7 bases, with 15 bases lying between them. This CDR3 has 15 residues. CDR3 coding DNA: TGCGCCAGCAGCCAAGATATCGCGGATTTAGGGACCCAGTACTTC. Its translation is CASSQDIADLGTQYF.

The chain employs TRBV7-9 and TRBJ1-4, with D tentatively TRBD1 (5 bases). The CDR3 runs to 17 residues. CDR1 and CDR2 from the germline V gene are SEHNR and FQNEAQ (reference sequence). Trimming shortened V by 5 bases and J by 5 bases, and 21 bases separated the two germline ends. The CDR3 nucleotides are TGTGCCAGCAGCACCCGCCCTGTTGGGGGAGGGAATGAAAAACTGTTTTTT. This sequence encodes CASSTRPVGGGNEKLFF.

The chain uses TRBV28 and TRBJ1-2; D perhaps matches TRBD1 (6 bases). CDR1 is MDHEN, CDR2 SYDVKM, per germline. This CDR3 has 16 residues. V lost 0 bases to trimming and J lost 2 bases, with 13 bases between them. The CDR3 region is CASSLWGGAINYGYTF. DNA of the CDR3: TGTGCCAGCAGTTTATGGGGGGGCGCCATCAACTATGGCTACACCTTC.

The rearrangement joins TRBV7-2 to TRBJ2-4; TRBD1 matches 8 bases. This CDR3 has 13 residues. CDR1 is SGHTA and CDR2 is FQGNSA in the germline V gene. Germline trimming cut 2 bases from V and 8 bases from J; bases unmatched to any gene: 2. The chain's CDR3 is CASSLPGQDIQYF. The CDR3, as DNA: TGTGCCAGCAGCTTACCGGGACAGGACATTCAGTACTTC.

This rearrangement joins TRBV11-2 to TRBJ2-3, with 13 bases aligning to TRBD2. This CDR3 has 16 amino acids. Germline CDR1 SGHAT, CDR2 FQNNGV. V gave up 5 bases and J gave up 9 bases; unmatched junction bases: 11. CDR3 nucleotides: TGTGCCAGCAGCCCCCCGACTAGCGGGAGGACCGCCACGCAGTATTTT. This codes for CASSPPTSGRTATQYF.

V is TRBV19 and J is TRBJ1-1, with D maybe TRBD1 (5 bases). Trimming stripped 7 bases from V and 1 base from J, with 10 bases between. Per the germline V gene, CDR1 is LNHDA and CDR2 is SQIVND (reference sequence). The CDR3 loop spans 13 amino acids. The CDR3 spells CASIGARNTEAFF. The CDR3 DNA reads TGTGCCAGTATCGGGGCGCGGAACACTGAAGCTTTCTTT. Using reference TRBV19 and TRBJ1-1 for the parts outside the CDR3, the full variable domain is DGGITQSPKYLFRKEGQNVTLSCEQNLNHDAMYWYRQDPGQGLRLIYYSQIVNDFQKGDIAEGYSVSREKKESFPLTVTSAQKNPTAFYLCASIGARNTEAFFGQGTRLTVV.

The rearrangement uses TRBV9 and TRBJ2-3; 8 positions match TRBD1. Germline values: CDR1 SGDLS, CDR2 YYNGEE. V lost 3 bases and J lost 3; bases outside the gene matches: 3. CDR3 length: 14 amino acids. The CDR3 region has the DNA TGTGCCAGCAGCGCGAGGACAGGGACAGATACGCAGTATTTT. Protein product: CASSARTGTDTQYF.

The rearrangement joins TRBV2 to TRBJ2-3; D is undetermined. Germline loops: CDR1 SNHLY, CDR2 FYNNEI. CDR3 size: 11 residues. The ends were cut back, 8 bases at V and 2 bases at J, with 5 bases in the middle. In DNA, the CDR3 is TGTGCCAGCGCGACCACAGATACGCAGTATTTT. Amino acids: CASATTDTQYF.

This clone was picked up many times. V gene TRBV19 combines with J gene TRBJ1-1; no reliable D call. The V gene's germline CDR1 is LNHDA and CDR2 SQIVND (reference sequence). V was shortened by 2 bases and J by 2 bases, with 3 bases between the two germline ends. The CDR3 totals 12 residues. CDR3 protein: CASSIYNTEAFF. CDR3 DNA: TGTGCCAGTAGTATATACAACACTGAAGCTTTCTTT.

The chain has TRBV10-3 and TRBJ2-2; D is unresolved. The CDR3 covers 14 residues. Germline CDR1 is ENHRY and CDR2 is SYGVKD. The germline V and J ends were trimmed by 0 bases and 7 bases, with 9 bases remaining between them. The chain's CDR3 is CAISESSTNGELFF. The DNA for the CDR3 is TGTGCCATCAGTGAGTCGTCTACCAACGGGGAGCTGTTTTTT.

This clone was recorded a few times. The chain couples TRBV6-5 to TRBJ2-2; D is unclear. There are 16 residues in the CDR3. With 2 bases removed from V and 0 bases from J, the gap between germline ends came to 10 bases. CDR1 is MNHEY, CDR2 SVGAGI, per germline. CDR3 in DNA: TGTGCCAGCAGTTACAATGGTCTAGCGAACACCGGGGAGCTGTTTTTT. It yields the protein CASSYNGLANTGELFF.

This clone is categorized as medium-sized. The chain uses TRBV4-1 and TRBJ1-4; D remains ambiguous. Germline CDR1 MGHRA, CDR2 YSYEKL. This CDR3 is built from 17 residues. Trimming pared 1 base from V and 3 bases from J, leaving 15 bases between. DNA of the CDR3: TGCGCCAGCAGCCAAGTGAGGGTCTGGTTGGCTAATGAAAAACTGTTTTTT. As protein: CASSQVRVWLANEKLFF.

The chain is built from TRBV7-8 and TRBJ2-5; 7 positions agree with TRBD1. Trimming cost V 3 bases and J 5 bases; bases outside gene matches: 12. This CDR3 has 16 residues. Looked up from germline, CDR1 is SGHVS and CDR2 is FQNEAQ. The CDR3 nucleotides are TGTGCCAGCAGCTTGGCCAACAGGGGATTAGGGGAGACCCAGTACTTC. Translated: CASSLANRGLGETQYF.

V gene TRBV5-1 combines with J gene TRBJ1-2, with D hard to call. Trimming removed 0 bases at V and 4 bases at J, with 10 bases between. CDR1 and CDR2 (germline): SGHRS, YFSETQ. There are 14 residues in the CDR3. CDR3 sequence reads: CASSLAHGPYGYTF. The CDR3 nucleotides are TGCGCCAGCAGCTTGGCCCACGGTCCCTATGGCTACACCTTC.

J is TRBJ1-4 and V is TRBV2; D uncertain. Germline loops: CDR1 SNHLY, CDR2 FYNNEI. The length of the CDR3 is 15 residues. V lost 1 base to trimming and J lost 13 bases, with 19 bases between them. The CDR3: CASSEGLGRIVGLFF. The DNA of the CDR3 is TGTGCCAGCAGTGAAGGGCTAGGGCGGATCGTTGGACTGTTTTTT.

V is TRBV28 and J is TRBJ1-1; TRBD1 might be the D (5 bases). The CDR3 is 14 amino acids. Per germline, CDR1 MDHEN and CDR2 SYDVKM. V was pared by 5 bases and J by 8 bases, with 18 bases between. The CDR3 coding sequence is TGTGCCAGCAGTCAGCGGGCAGGGCTTCGAGAAGCTTTCTTT. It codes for CASSQRAGLREAFF.

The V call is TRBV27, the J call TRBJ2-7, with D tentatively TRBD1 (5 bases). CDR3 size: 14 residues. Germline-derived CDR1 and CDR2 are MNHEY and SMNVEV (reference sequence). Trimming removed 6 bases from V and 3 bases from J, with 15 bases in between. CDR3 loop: CASRASGLFYEQYF. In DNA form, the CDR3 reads TGTGCCAGCAGGGCCTCAGGGTTGTTCTACGAGCAGTACTTC.

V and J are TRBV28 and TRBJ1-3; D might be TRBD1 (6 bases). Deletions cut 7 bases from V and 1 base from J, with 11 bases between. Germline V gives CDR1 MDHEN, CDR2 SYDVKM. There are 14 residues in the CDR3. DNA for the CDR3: TGTGCCAGCACTATAGGGGGATCTGGAAACACCATATATTTT. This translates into CASTIGGSGNTIYF.

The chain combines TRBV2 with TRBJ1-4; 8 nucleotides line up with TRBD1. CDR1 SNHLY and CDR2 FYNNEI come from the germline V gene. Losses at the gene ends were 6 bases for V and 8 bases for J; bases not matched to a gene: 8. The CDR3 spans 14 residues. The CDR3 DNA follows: TGTGCCAGCAGATGGACAGGGCTTGGGGAAAAACTGTTTTTT. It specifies CASRWTGLGEKLFF.

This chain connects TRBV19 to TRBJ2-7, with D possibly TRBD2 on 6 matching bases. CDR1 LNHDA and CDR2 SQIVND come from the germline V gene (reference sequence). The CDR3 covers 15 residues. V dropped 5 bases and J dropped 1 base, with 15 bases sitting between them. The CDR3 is CASSRQTGTSYEQYF. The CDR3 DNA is TGTGCCAGTAGTCGTCAAACCGGGACTTCCTACGAGCAGTACTTC.

CDR3 region: CATAPGVDQPQHF. DNA of the CDR3: TGCGCCACCGCCCCGGGGGTAGATCAGCCCCAGCATTTT. J is TRBJ1-5 and V is TRBV5-1; the D gene is possibly TRBD1 (5 bases). There are 13 residues in the CDR3. Germline assignment: CDR1 SGHRS and CDR2 YFSETQ. Trimming took off 9 bases at V and 5 bases at J, with 15 bases between the two ends.

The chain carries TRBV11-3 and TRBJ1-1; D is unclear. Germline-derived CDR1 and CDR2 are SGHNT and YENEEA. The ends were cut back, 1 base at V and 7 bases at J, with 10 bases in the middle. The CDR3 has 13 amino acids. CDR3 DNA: TGTGCCAGCAGCTTAGTGGAAGGCCATGAAGCTTTCTTT. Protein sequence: CASSLVEGHEAFF.

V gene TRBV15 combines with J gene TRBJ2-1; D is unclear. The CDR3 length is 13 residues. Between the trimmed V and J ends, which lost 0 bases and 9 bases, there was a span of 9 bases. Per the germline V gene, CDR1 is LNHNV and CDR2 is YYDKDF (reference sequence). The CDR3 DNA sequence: TGTGCCACCAGCAGAGACACGGAGCTTGAGCAGTTCTTC. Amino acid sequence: CATSRDTELEQFF.

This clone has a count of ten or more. The CDR3 spells CAISDGTSAGEKLFF. CDR3 DNA: TGTGCCATCAGTGACGGGACCTCGGCGGGGGAAAAACTGTTTTTT. The chain is built from TRBV10-3 and TRBJ1-4, with D possibly matching TRBD1 (5 bases). The germline CDR1 and CDR2 sequences are ENHRY and SYGVKD. The CDR3 has 15 amino acids. Deletions cut 3 bases from V and 8 bases from J, with 16 bases between.

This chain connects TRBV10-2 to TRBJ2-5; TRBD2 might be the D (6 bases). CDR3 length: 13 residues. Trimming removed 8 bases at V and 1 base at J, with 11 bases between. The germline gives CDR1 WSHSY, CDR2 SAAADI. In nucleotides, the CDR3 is TGCGCCAGCCGCCACGGGGGCCAAGAGACCCAGTACTTC. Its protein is CASRHGGQETQYF.

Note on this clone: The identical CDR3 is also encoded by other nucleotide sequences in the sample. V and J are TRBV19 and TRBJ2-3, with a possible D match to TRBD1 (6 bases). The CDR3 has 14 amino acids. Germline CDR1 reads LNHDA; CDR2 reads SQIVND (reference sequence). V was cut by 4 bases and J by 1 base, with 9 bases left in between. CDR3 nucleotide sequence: TGTGCCAGTAGTAGGGGGCAGGGCACAGATACGCAGTATTTT. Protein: CASSRGQGTDTQYF.

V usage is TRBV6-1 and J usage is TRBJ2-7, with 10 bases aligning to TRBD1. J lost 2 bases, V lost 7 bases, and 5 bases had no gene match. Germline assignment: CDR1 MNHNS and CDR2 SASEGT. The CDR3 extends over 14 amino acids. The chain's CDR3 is CASTRTGGAYEQYF. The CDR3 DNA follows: TGTGCCAGCACTAGGACAGGGGGGGCCTACGAGCAGTACTTC.